The 5 T cell receptor beta chains reported below all come from one sample, sequenced in a study of vaccination effects on CD4 cells after COVID-19. In the ViraFEST assay, antigen-specific CD4+ clonotypes were identified by expansion after peptide-pool stimulation. Cultured cells yielded isolated CD4+ T cells after approximately nine days. The person acquired a PCR-confirmed SARS-CoV-2 infection between March and December 2020. These receptors have no identified antigens. The table came from immunoSEQ multiplex PCR; TCRdb's copy has only in-frame clones and leaves some out. The repertoire holds 30,000 to 40,000 clones, with approximately 70% as singletons. The material sequenced was CD4+ T cells from PBMCs cultured with a peptide pool, taken before COVID-19 vaccination. The receptors come from a human donor who had a prior SARS-CoV-2 infection.

V and J are TRBV6-1 and TRBJ1-5; D unclear. Germline CDR1 reads MNHNS; CDR2 reads SASEGT. The CDR3 extends over 16 amino acids. V shed 2 bases and J shed 9 bases, with 20 bases lying between them. This CDR3 is CASSEPLRHPGRPQHF. The CDR3 DNA follows: TGTGCCAGCAGTGAACCCCTCCGGCACCCCGGGCGGCCCCAGCATTTT.

V and J are TRBV21-1 and TRBJ2-1; the D call in the table, TRBD2, was not verified against the DNA. TRBV21-1 is tagged as a pseudogene. The CDR3 extends over 12 amino acids. CDR3 amino acids: CANTGGANEQFF. The CDR3 nucleotides are TGTGCCAACACGGGGGGGGCTAATGAGCAGTTCTTC.

V is TRBV7-9 and J is TRBJ1-2, with D hard to call. Per the germline V gene, CDR1 is SEHNR and CDR2 is FQNEAQ (reference sequence). V was cut by 5 bases and J by 0 bases, with 16 bases left in between. The CDR3 is 16 residues long. CDR3 loop: CASSPPLVLANYGYTF. CDR3 sequence (DNA): TGTGCCAGCAGCCCTCCCCTGGTGTTAGCTAACTATGGCTACACCTTC.

V gene TRBV6-7 combines with J gene TRBJ2-3; TRBD2 is a possible D gene (5 bases). TRBV6-7 is an ORF for which the function is uncertain. The CDR3 has 18 residues. The ends were cut back, 2 bases at V and 0 bases at J, with 18 bases in the middle. The CDR3 here is CASSYHLIGPGSTDTQYF. In DNA, the CDR3 is TGTGCCAGCAGTTACCATCTTATCGGACCGGGGAGCACAGATACGCAGTATTTT.

CDR3 DNA: TGTGCCAGCGGTAGAGCGGGTGCTTCCTACAATGAGCAGTTCTTC. Translated, it gives CASGRAGASYNEQFF. The chain combines TRBV3-1 (or the pseudogene TRBV3-2) with TRBJ2-1, with D possibly being TRBD2 (6 bases). Germline values: CDR1 LGHDT, CDR2 YNNKEL (reference sequence). Trimming cost V 8 bases and J 1 base, with 15 bases left between them. CDR3 length equals 15 residues.